Below are 9 T cell receptor beta chains sequenced from a single sample in a study of blood T cell repertoires in COVID-19. Profiled with immunoSEQ multiplex PCR; TCRdb holds only in-frame clones, not every one. The sample includes 150,000 or so clones, roughly four fifths of them seen just once. The sample consisted of peripheral blood. All receptors derive from a woman aged 60-75 years with acute or convalescent COVID-19.

CDR3 DNA: TGTGCCAGCAAGGACAGGGATAGCAATCAGCCCCAGCATTTT. It encodes CASKDRDSNQPQHF. The gene calls are TRBV28 and TRBJ1-5, with 8 bases lining up with TRBD1. Germline values: CDR1 MDHEN, CDR2 SYDVKM. The CDR3 runs 14 residues. V shed 7 bases and J 0 bases; nucleotides not matched to a gene: 2.

This chain links TRBV2 with TRBJ1-3; 9 nucleotides align to TRBD1. CDR1 is SNHLY, CDR2 FYNNEI, per germline. Trimming cost V 6 bases and J 4 bases; bases outside gene matches: 4. This CDR3 is built from 14 residues. This CDR3 reads CASRDRGAGNTIYF. The CDR3 DNA is TGTGCCAGCAGGGACAGGGGTGCCGGAAACACCATATATTTT.

The chain uses TRBV30 and TRBJ1-6, with 9 positions matching TRBD1. This CDR3 region has 17 residues. The germline CDR1 and CDR2 sequences are GTSNPN and SVGIG (reference sequence). J gave up 2 bases and V 2 bases, and 7 bases lay outside the gene matches. CDR3 nucleotide sequence: TGTGCCTGGAGTATACAGGGGGCTAGGACCTATAATTCACCCCTCCACTTT. Protein: CAWSIQGARTYNSPLHF. Combining the CDR3 with reference TRBV30 and TRBJ1-6 gives the whole variable domain SQTIHQWPATLVQPVGSPLSLECTVEGTSNPNLYWYRQAAGRGLQLLFYSVGIGQISSEVPQNLSASRPQDRQFILSSKKLLLSDSGFYLCAWSIQGARTYNSPLHFGNGTRLTVT.

The rearrangement joins TRBV5-6 to TRBJ2-7; D possibly corresponds to TRBD2 (7 bases). Germline lookup yields CDR1 SGHDT and CDR2 YYEEEE. The CDR3 runs to 12 residues. The ends were cut back, 4 bases at V and 10 bases at J, with 15 bases in the middle. The CDR3 region is CASSPGGGLQYF. As DNA, the CDR3 is TGTGCCAGCAGCCCGGGGGGCGGGCTCCAGTACTTC. Full variable domain (outside the CDR3, taken from reference TRBV5-6 and TRBJ2-7): DAGVTQSPTHLIKTRGQQVTLRCSPKSGHDTVSWYQQALGQGPQFIFQYYEEEERQRGNFPDRFSGHQFPNYSSELNVNALLLGDSALYLCASSPGGGLQYFGPGTRLTVT.

The chain combines TRBV6-5 with TRBJ1-4; weak D call: TRBD1 (6 bases). Between the trimmed V and J ends, which lost 6 bases and 9 bases, there was a span of 20 bases. The V gene's germline CDR1 is MNHEY and CDR2 SVGAGI. The CDR3 totals 15 residues. The CDR3 DNA sequence: TGTGCCAGCAGCAAAACAGGGTTCAGCGTGAAAAAACTGTTTTTT. This sequence encodes CASSKTGFSVKKLFF.

The V call is TRBV15, the J call TRBJ2-2; D gene uncertain. V was pared by 0 bases and J by 7 bases, with 6 bases between. CDR3 length equals 13 residues. The germline V gene has CDR1 LNHNV and CDR2 YYDKDF (reference sequence). The CDR3, as DNA: TGTGCCACCAGCAGAGATCGAGTCGGGGAGCTGTTTTTT. Its protein is CATSRDRVGELFF.

V gene TRBV15 combines with J gene TRBJ2-5; 10 bases map to TRBD1. Trimming took 5 bases from V and 5 from J; bases not matched to a gene: 8. Per the germline V gene, CDR1 is LNHNV and CDR2 is YYDKDF (reference sequence). This CDR3 region has 15 residues. The chain's CDR3 is CATSSRTGGSETQYF. The CDR3 nucleotides read TGTGCCACCAGCTCAAGGACAGGGGGTTCGGAGACCCAGTACTTC.

The chain is built from TRBV6-1 and TRBJ1-1; D might be TRBD1 (5 bases). V was cut by 2 bases and J by 4 bases, with 14 bases left in between. CDR1 is MNHNS, CDR2 SASEGT, per germline. The CDR3 has 15 amino acids. This CDR3 is CASSESPGSPTEAFF. DNA for the CDR3: TGTGCCAGCAGTGAAAGCCCAGGGTCCCCCACTGAAGCTTTCTTT.

This chain joins TRBV21-1 and TRBJ1-2; the table's D call of TRBD1 was not tested on the DNA. TRBV21-1 is a documented pseudogene. The length of the CDR3 is 15 residues. Here the CDR3 DNA reads TGTGCCAGCAGCAAAGAAAAACAGGGGCTAGGCGGCTACACCTTC. This sequence encodes CASSKEKQGLGGYTF.